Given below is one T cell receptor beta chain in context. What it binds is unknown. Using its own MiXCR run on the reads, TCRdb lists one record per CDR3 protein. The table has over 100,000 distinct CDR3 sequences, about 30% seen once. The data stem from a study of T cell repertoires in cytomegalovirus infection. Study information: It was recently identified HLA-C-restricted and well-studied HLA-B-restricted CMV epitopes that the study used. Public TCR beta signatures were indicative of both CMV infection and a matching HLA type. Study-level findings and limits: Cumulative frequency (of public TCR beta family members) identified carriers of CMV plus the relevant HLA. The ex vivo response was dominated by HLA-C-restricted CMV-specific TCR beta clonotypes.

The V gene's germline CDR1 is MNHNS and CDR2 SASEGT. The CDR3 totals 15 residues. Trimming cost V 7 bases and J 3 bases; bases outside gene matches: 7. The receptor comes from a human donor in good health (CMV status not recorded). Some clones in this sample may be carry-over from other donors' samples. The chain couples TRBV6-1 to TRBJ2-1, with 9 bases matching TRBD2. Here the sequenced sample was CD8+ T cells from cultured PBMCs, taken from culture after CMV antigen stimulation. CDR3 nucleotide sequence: TGTGCCAGCACCTCCTTAGCGGGGGACTACAATGAGCAGTTCTTC. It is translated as CASTSLAGDYNEQFF.